This T cell receptor beta chain was retrieved from a study of blood T cell repertoires in COVID-19. Overall study: T cells, B-cell-depleted T cells, or PBMCs provided the cDNA or gDNA that served as material.

The CDR3 has 15 amino acids. CDR1 is SGHVS, CDR2 FNYEAQ, per germline. Trimming shortened V by 0 bases and J by 0 bases, and 8 bases separated the two germline ends. Seattle's cohort entered during active infection and was followed longitudinally. How the authors handled the data: Counts of nucleated cells, estimated from reference gene primer amplification, were obtained. Sequencing was performed with immunoSEQ multiplex PCR; in TCRdb, only in-frame clones are kept and a portion is missing. The V and J calls and clone size are taken from that table; D and trimming were inferred from the DNA. The sample yields roughly 410,000 clones, about 87% seen once.

Sample: peripheral blood. The TCR comes from a woman aged 55-75 years with COVID-19, enrolled during active disease. The chain employs TRBV7-6 and TRBJ1-2; a weak D match, TRBD1 (5 bases). The CDR3 DNA reads as TGTGCCAGCAGCTTAGCGCAGACAGCTAACTATGGCTACACCTTC. This gives the protein CASSLAQTANYGYTF.